This T cell receptor beta chain was found in a study of cytomegalovirus exposure and HLA in healthy donors. General study points: It was reported that the classifier diagnosed cytomegalovirus status with high specificity and sensitivity in both the original and validation cohorts. A later analysis found first-cohort TCR clusters tended to co-occur in the 90 to 150 validation repertoires.

Using immunoSEQ multiplex PCR, the repertoire was profiled, and TCRdb retains in-frame clones only, with some absent. The sample lists about 160,000 clones, around four fifths seen once, with about 2.1% in the top ten. This clone was counted between two and nine times. The antigen remains undetermined. The ends were cut back, 1 base at V and 3 bases at J, with 4 bases in the middle. Germline CDR1 and CDR2: SGDLS and YYNGEE. The CDR3 is made up of 12 amino acids. This TCR derives from a man between 25 and 39 years old in good health and CMV-seropositive. The rearrangement links TRBV9 to TRBJ1-1; D ambiguous. The sequenced sample was PBMCs. The CDR3 here is CASSVTDTEAFF. The CDR3 DNA reads as TGTGCCAGCAGCGTAACGGACACTGAAGCTTTCTTT.